The 11 T cell receptor beta chains listed next were all sequenced from one sample in a study of blood T cell repertoires in COVID-19. Some clones are missing from TCRdb's copy, which holds only in-frame ones; the method was immunoSEQ multiplex PCR. Of under 200,000 clones listed, approximately 84% are singletons. The specimen was PBMCs or T cells enriched from blood (not recorded which). These receptor sequences come from a man in his fifties who had recovered from COVID-19.

This chain uses TRBV4-3 with TRBJ1-5; no clear D gene. This CDR3 is built from 14 residues. Trimming took off 3 bases at V and 1 base at J, with 7 bases between the two ends. Germline V gives CDR1 LGHNA, CDR2 YSLEER. CDR3 in amino acids: CASSHEASNQPQHF. In DNA form, the CDR3 reads TGCGCCAGCAGCCACGAGGCGAGCAATCAGCCCCAGCATTTT.

The CDR3 bases are TGTGCCAGCAGCTTAGGAAAGGGACAGTTTCTGAACACTGAAGCTTTCTTT. Translating gives CASSLGKGQFLNTEAFF. This chain links TRBV13 with TRBJ1-1, with TRBD1 matching over 7 bases. The CDR3 extends over 17 amino acids. J was trimmed by 0 bases and V by 0 bases; bases with no gene match: 7. CDR1 is PRHDT and CDR2 is FYEKMQ in the germline V gene (reference sequence). Variable domain in full (rest from reference TRBV13 and TRBJ1-1): AAGVIQSPRHLIKEKRETATLKCYPIPRHDTVYWYQQGPGQDPQFLISFYEKMQSDKGSIPDRFSAQQFSDYHSELNMSSLELGDSALYFCASSLGKGQFLNTEAFFGQGTRLTVV.

V and J are TRBV7-9 and TRBJ1-4, with D maybe TRBD1 (5 bases). V dropped 5 bases and J dropped 0 bases, with 7 bases sitting between them. The CDR3 is 14 amino acids. The germline V gene encodes CDR1 SEHNR and CDR2 FQNEAQ (reference sequence). This CDR3 reads CASSRGSTNEKLFF. CDR3 coding DNA: TGTGCCAGCAGCCGGGGGTCAACTAATGAAAAACTGTTTTTT. The full variable domain, with the rest looked up from reference TRBV7-9 and TRBJ1-4, is DTGVSQNPRHKITKRGQNVTFRCDPISEHNRLYWYRQTLGQGPEFLTYFQNEAQLEKSRLLSDRFSAERPKGSFSTLEIQRTEQGDSAMYLCASSRGSTNEKLFFGSGTQLSVL.

The chain links TRBV19 to TRBJ1-4; D uncertain. Germline V gives CDR1 LNHDA, CDR2 SQIVND (reference sequence). Trimming shortened V by 2 bases and J by 8 bases, and 9 bases separated the two germline ends. The CDR3 is made up of 13 amino acids. CDR3 region: CASSIQVGEKLFF. The CDR3 DNA reads as TGTGCCAGTAGTATACAGGTTGGGGAAAAACTGTTTTTT.

The CDR3 sequence is CASSLGDRLPSGELFF. The CDR3 bases are TGTGCCAGCAGCTTGGGGGACAGGCTACCGTCCGGGGAGCTGTTTTTT. The chain carries TRBV7-8 and TRBJ2-2; 8 bases map to TRBD1. Germline V gives CDR1 SGHVS, CDR2 FQNEAQ. The CDR3 length is 16 residues. V lost 3 bases to trimming and J lost 6 bases; unmatched junction nucleotides: 9.

The chain uses TRBV5-4 and TRBJ1-1; weak D call: TRBD1 (5 bases). CDR3 length: 15 residues. Trimming cost V 4 bases and J 1 base, with 14 bases left between them. CDR1 and CDR2 from the germline V gene are SGHNT and YYREEE (reference sequence). CDR3 sequence (DNA): TGTGCCAGCAGCGCGCCCCCCGGACAGAACACTGAAGCTTTCTTT. It is translated as CASSAPPGQNTEAFF. The variable domain in full, completed from reference TRBV5-4 and TRBJ1-1, reads ETGVTQSPTHLIKTRGQQVTLRCSSQSGHNTVSWYQQALGQGPQFIFQYYREEENGRGNFPPRFSGLQFPNYSSELNVNALELDDSALYLCASSAPPGQNTEAFFGQGTRLTVV.

This clone is termed medium-sized. The rearrangement links TRBV6-4 to TRBJ2-5, with 8 bases identical to TRBD2. The V gene end was trimmed by 8 bases and the J gene end by 1 base; junction bases not matched to a gene: 9. CDR1 MRHNA and CDR2 SNTAGT come from the germline V gene. CDR3 length: 15 residues. Here the CDR3 reads CASRPVAGGQETQYF. The CDR3, as DNA: TGTGCCAGCCGTCCAGTGGCGGGAGGCCAAGAGACCCAGTACTTC.

This chain joins TRBV3-1 (or the pseudogene TRBV3-2) and TRBJ1-2; tentative D call: TRBD1 (5 bases). The CDR3 runs 15 residues. The ends were cut back, 4 bases at V and 4 bases at J, with 16 bases in the middle. CDR1 and CDR2 from the germline V gene are LGHDT and YNNKEL (reference sequence). CDR3 DNA: TGTGCCAGCAGCCCCGAAGGGGTCAAGTCCTATGGCTACACCTTC. Translating gives CASSPEGVKSYGYTF.

J is TRBJ2-5 and V is TRBV27, with 8 nucleotides matching TRBD1. This CDR3 contains 14 residues. Trimming removed 4 bases from V and 4 bases from J; junction bases left unmatched: 5. Germline V lookup: CDR1 MNHEY, CDR2 SMNVEV (reference sequence). In DNA form, the CDR3 reads TGTGCCAGCAGTTATACACAGGGGGGAGAGACCCAGTACTTC. Translated, it gives CASSYTQGGETQYF.

The rearrangement links TRBV7-9 to TRBJ1-2, with a weak D call TRBD1 (6 bases). Between the trimmed V and J ends, which lost 2 bases and 4 bases, there was a span of 23 bases. The V gene's germline CDR1 is SEHNR and CDR2 FQNEAQ (reference sequence). This CDR3 spans 18 amino acids. The CDR3 DNA reads as TGTGCCAGCAGCTTAAGTTACGGGAGGGACACCTTCATCTATGGCTACACCTTC. Protein product: CASSLSYGRDTFIYGYTF.

The V gene is TRBV19, the J gene TRBJ1-6; 10 bases agree with TRBD1. Unmatched junction bases numbered 10, after V lost 5 bases and J lost 9 bases. Germline CDR1 reads LNHDA; CDR2 reads SQIVND (reference sequence). The CDR3 has 16 residues. The DNA of the CDR3 is TGTGCCAGTAGTGCCTCGGACAGGGGGGCAGGTTCACCCCTCCACTTT. This encodes CASSASDRGAGSPLHF.